These 20 T cell receptor beta chains share one sample of origin, sequenced in a study of shared clonotypes between healthy human individuals (TCRdb year 2020). Libraries came from the immunoSEQ multiplex PCR assay. Imported from immuneACCESS, the table was reduced by TCRdb to in-frame sequences with V and J called. These copies leave out some clones; in studies compared against another copy, an unresolved V gene accounts for under half, and the cause of the remainder is not known. The table for this sample lists under 1,100,000 clones; 75% of them were counted only once. The top ten clones comprise approximately 1.5% of the sample. Sequences were obtained from memory CD4+ T cells sorted from blood. The cell subset or site label for this specimen denotes: CD45RA-negative fraction. Receptors were obtained from a man in his late teens or twenties in good health.

The J gene is TRBJ2-5, the V gene TRBV10-3; D uncertain. The CDR3 contains 13 residues. Germline V gives CDR1 ENHRY, CDR2 SYGVKD. Trimming left V 2 bases short and J 1 base short, with 5 bases between. CDR3 in amino acids: CAISEAIQETQYF. CDR3 nucleotides: TGTGCCATCAGTGAGGCCATCCAAGAGACCCAGTACTTC.

This clone has a single count. This sequence joins TRBV18 and TRBJ2-7; D perhaps matches TRBD2 (5 bases). The CDR3 has 15 amino acids. CDR1 is KGHSH, CDR2 LQKENI, per germline. Trimming removed 3 bases at V and 5 bases at J, with 17 bases between. CDR3 sequence: CASSPLASSSDEQYF. CDR3 in DNA: TGTGCCAGCTCACCTCTAGCCTCGAGTAGCGACGAGCAGTACTTC.

CDR3 DNA sequence: TGTGCCATACCTACAGGGGGTTTGCAGACCCAGTACTTC. Its translation: CAIPTGGLQTQYF. The rearrangement uses TRBV2 and TRBJ2-5; 8 bases map to TRBD1. CDR3 length equals 13 residues. V lost 10 bases and J lost 6; bases outside the gene matches: 10. Germline V lookup: CDR1 SNHLY, CDR2 FYNNEI.

The chain combines TRBV7-2 with TRBJ2-1, with a weak D call TRBD2 (6 bases). Germline V gene lookup returns CDR1 SGHTA and CDR2 FQGNSA. V gave up 5 bases and J gave up 4 bases, with 15 bases separating them. This CDR3 has 15 amino acids. This CDR3 reads CASSRSAGSYNEQFF. CDR3 DNA sequence: TGTGCCAGCAGCCGCTCGGCGGGGTCTTACAATGAGCAGTTCTTC.

This sequence joins TRBV19 and TRBJ1-1; tentative D call: TRBD1 (5 bases). Germline V gene sequence: CDR1 LNHDA, CDR2 SQIVND (reference sequence). This CDR3 is 14 amino acids long. Trimming took 10 bases from V and 6 from J, leaving 21 bases between them. The CDR3 nucleotides are TGTGCCACTTCAAGGGTCGGGACTGAGGCTGAAGCTTTCTTT. The encoded protein is CATSRVGTEAEAFF.

V is TRBV7-2 and J is TRBJ1-4, with 10 bases aligning to TRBD1. V lost 5 bases and J lost 8; bases outside the gene matches: 8. The length of the CDR3 is 15 residues. Germline CDR1 SGHTA, CDR2 FQGNSA. The CDR3: CASSLRTGGKEKLFF. The CDR3, as DNA: TGTGCCAGCAGCCTTAGGACAGGGGGAAAAGAAAAACTGTTTTTT.

The chain combines TRBV28 with TRBJ2-4; 10 bases align to TRBD1. The junction had 11 bases not matched to a gene; V was cut back by 6 bases and J by 0 bases. This CDR3 has 18 amino acids. CDR1 and CDR2 from the germline V gene are MDHEN and SYDVKM. The CDR3 loop is CASSGSRGQGLAKNIQYF. CDR3 DNA: TGTGCCAGCAGCGGAAGCAGGGGACAGGGGCTAGCCAAAAACATTCAGTACTTC.

A word on this clone: This may come from a read error, since a much larger clone is one base off. This CDR3 is also generated by other DNA sequences in the sample. The chain recombines TRBV2 with TRBJ1-1, with D unclear. Germline CDR1 SNHLY, CDR2 FYNNEI. The CDR3 is 11 amino acids. The CDR3 coding sequence is TGTGCCAGCATGGCGAACACTGAGGCTTTCTTT. It is translated as CASMANTEAFF.

The chain uses TRBV9 and TRBJ1-5; tentatively, D is TRBD1 (5 bases). V was shortened by 0 bases and J by 7 bases, with 11 bases between the two germline ends. This CDR3 is 14 amino acids long. Per germline, CDR1 SGDLS and CDR2 YYNGEE. Here the CDR3 reads CASSVEEAGQPQHF. The CDR3 bases are TGTGCCAGCAGCGTAGAGGAGGCAGGGCAGCCCCAGCATTTT.

The chain joins TRBV30 to TRBJ2-6; D remains unclear. V was shortened by 4 bases and J by 4 bases, with 8 bases between the two germline ends. This CDR3 comprises 13 residues. Looked up from germline, CDR1 is GTSNPN and CDR2 is SVGIG (reference sequence). CDR3 protein: CAWMHSGANVLTF. CDR3 DNA sequence: TGTGCCTGGATGCATTCCGGGGCCAACGTCCTGACTTTC.

This clone was counted a single time. V is TRBV7-2 and J is TRBJ2-2, with unresolved D. Germline CDR1 reads SGHTA; CDR2 reads FQGNSA. This CDR3 spans 13 amino acids. This chain's CDR3 is CANRALNTGELFF. Written as DNA, the CDR3 is TGTGCTAATAGGGCATTGAACACCGGGGAGCTGTTTTTT.

V gene TRBV7-2 combines with J gene TRBJ2-3; D might be TRBD2 (5 bases). This CDR3 spans 16 amino acids. Per germline, CDR1 SGHTA and CDR2 FQGNSA. V was pared by 4 bases and J by 2 bases, with 16 bases between. The CDR3 here is CASSSYVKRNTDTQYF. The CDR3 nucleotides read TGTGCCAGCAGCTCCTACGTAAAGCGGAACACAGATACGCAGTATTTT. Together with reference TRBV7-2 and TRBJ2-3, the CDR3 gives the full variable domain: GAGVSQSPSNKVTEKGKDVELRCDPISGHTALYWYRQSLGQGLEFLIYFQGNSAPDKSGLPSDRFSAERTGGSVSTLTIQRTQQEDSAVYLCASSSYVKRNTDTQYFGPGTRLTVL.

The chain recombines TRBV11-2 with TRBJ2-7; the D is unclear. The CDR3 has 14 amino acids. The V gene's germline CDR1 is SGHAT and CDR2 FQNNGV. The V gene lost 4 bases and the J gene lost 6 bases, with 16 bases spanning the gap. DNA for the CDR3: TGTGCCAGCAGCTCACAAAGGCCCTTCGGCGAGCAGTACTTC. Protein sequence: CASSSQRPFGEQYF.

This chain joins TRBV19 and TRBJ1-1, with TRBD1 identical over 10 bases. The CDR3 loop spans 13 amino acids. V lost 5 bases, J lost 5 bases, and 2 bases stayed unmatched. Germline lookup yields CDR1 LNHDA and CDR2 SQIVND (reference sequence). This CDR3 is CASSGQGVTEAFF. The CDR3 DNA reads as TGTGCCAGTAGTGGACAGGGGGTTACTGAAGCTTTCTTT.

The chain carries TRBV5-1 and TRBJ2-5; 8 bases map to TRBD1. The CDR3 length is 16 residues. Germline assignment: CDR1 SGHRS and CDR2 YFSETQ. The V segment lost 0 bases and the J segment 5 bases; nucleotides outside the gene matches: 9. In DNA form, the CDR3 reads TGCGCCAGCAGCTTGGGCGGAGGACAGGGATGGGAGACCCAGTACTTC. This encodes CASSLGGGQGWETQYF.

The gene calls are TRBV19 and TRBJ2-5; the D is unclear. The CDR3 is made up of 13 amino acids. V gave up 5 bases and J gave up 2 bases, with 9 bases separating them. CDR1 LNHDA and CDR2 SQIVND come from the germline V gene (reference sequence). CDR3 protein: CASSSSQQETQYF. The CDR3 DNA sequence: TGTGCCAGTAGTTCTTCCCAGCAAGAGACCCAGTACTTC.

This rearrangement joins TRBV20-1 to TRBJ2-7; D not certain. With 2 bases removed from V and 5 bases from J, the gap between germline ends came to 7 bases. The CDR3 is made up of 11 amino acids. CDR1 and CDR2 from the germline V gene are DFQATT and SNEGSKA (reference sequence). CDR3 nucleotides: TGCAGTGCTAGAAGGGAACACGAGCAGTACTTC. This sequence encodes CSARREHEQYF.

The CDR3 DNA is TGTGCCAGCTCACCCAAGGAGGGGTCCAAAAACATTCAGTACTTC. This sequence encodes CASSPKEGSKNIQYF. The rearrangement uses TRBV18 and TRBJ2-4; TRBD2 is a possible D gene (6 bases). The CDR3 has 15 amino acids. With 3 bases removed from V and 2 bases from J, the gap between germline ends came to 11 bases. Germline CDR1 reads KGHSH; CDR2 reads LQKENI.

The chain uses TRBV5-1 and TRBJ1-1; 12 bases line up with TRBD1. V shed 0 bases and J 3 bases; nucleotides not matched to a gene: 6. Germline V CDR1 and CDR2: SGHRS, YFSETQ. The CDR3 runs to 17 residues. The CDR3 region has the DNA TGCGCCAGCAGCTTGGCCGGGACAGGGGGCTGGGACACTGAAGCTTTCTTT. This sequence encodes CASSLAGTGGWDTEAFF.

In this sample, this clone turned up many times. V gene TRBV6-6 combines with J gene TRBJ2-7, with D possibly being TRBD2 (6 bases). CDR1 is MNHNY and CDR2 is SVGAGI in the germline V gene (reference sequence). Trimming cost V 2 bases and J 2 bases, with 13 bases left between them. There are 15 residues in the CDR3. CDR3 loop: CASSYRETGAYEQYF. CDR3 sequence (DNA): TGTGCCAGCAGTTACAGGGAGACGGGGGCCTACGAGCAGTACTTC.